Listed here is a single T cell receptor beta chain. The data derive from a study of Ad26.COV2.S vaccination and SARS-CoV-2 variants. Repertoires were generated with immunoSEQ multiplex PCR, while TCRdb's copy carries only in-frame clones and drops some. The sample includes about 180,000 clones, roughly nine tenths of them seen just once. The sequencing here drew on peripheral blood, taken after recovery from COVID-19. The TCR originated in a human donor who had recovered from COVID-19.

The CDR3 DNA is TGCAGCGTTGGTGGGCTAGATGACCAAGAGACCCAGTACTTC. Its translation is CSVGGLDDQETQYF. This sequence joins TRBV29-1 and TRBJ2-5; no clear D. The V gene's germline CDR1 is SQVTM and CDR2 ANQGSEA. Trimming cost V 4 bases and J 0 bases, with 12 bases left between them. The CDR3 totals 14 residues.